The present T cell receptor (beta chain) was sequenced within a study of T-cell reconstitution after alpha-beta-depleted transplantation in children. Study-wide results and caveats: About two months after transplant, alpha-beta T cells reportedly came from several hundred expanded graft clones.

V was cut by 0 bases and J by 0 bases, with 3 bases left in between. Germline V lookup: CDR1 LGHNA, CDR2 YNFKEQ. CDR3 length: 13 amino acids. This clonotype was seen ten or more times. Its target is unknown. Unique molecular identifiers featured in how the TCRbeta library was prepared. One entry per CDR3 protein results from TCRdb running MiXCR on the PCR reads. The sample records hundreds of thousands of distinct CDR3 sequences, more than 20% being singletons. This chain joins TRBV4-2 and TRBJ2-7; D is uncertain. The sequences come from PBMCs, collected before TCRalphabeta/CD19-depleted stem cell transplant. The sequence was collected from a girl aged 2-10 years with Fanconi anemia, due to receive a stem cell transplant. The CDR3 DNA is TGTGCCAGCAGCCAAGATACCTCCTACGAGCAGTACTTC. It is translated as CASSQDTSYEQYF.